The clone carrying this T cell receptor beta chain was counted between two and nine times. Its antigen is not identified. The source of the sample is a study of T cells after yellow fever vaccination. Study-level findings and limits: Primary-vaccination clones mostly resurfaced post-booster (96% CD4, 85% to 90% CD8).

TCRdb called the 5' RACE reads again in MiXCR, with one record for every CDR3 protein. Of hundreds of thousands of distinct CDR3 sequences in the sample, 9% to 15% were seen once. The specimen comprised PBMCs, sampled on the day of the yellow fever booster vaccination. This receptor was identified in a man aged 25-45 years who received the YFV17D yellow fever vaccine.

This CDR3 reads CASSMGLAGAGELFF. The CDR3 DNA follows: TGCGCCAGCAGCATGGGACTAGCGGGAGCCGGGGAGCTGTTTTTT. The gene calls are TRBV5-1 and TRBJ2-2; 14 nucleotides align to TRBD2. J lost 6 bases, V lost 4 bases, and 2 bases had no gene match. Germline V gene sequence: CDR1 SGHRS, CDR2 YFSETQ. The length of the CDR3 is 15 residues.